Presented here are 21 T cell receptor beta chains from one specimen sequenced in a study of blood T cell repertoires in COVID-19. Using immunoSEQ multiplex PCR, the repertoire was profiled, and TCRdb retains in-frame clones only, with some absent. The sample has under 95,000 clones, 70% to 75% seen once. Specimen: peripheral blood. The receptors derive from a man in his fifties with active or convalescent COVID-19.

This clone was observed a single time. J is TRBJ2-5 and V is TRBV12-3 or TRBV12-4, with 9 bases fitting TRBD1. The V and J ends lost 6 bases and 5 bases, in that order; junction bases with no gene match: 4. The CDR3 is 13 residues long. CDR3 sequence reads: CASRGQGRETQYF. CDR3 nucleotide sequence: TGTGCCAGCAGGGGACAGGGACGTGAGACCCAGTACTTC.

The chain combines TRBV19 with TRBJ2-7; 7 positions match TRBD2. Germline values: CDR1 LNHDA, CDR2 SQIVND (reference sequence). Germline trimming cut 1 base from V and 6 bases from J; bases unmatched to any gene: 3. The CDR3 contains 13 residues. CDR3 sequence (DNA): TGTGCCAGTAGTATAGTCCCGGGAGGCGAGCAGTACTTC. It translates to CASSIVPGGEQYF.

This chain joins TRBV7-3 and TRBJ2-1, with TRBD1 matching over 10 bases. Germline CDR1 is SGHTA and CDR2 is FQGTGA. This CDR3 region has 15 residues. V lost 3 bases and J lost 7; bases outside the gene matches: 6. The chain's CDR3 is CASSFGGQGVNEQFF. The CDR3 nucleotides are TGTGCCAGCAGCTTCGGAGGACAGGGGGTGAATGAGCAGTTCTTC. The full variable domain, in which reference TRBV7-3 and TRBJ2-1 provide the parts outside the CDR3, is GAGVSQTPSNKVTEKGKYVELRCDPISGHTALYWYRQSLGQGPEFLIYFQGTGAADDSGLPNDRFFAVRPEGSVSTLKIQRTERGDSAVYLCASSFGGQGVNEQFFGPGTRLTVL.

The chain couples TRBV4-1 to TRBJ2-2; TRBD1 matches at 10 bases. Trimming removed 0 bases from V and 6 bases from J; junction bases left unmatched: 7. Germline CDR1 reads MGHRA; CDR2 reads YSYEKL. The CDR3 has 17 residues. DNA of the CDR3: TGCGCCAGCAGCCAAGATCCCCGACAGGGGGCGGCCGGGGAGCTGTTTTTT. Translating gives CASSQDPRQGAAGELFF.

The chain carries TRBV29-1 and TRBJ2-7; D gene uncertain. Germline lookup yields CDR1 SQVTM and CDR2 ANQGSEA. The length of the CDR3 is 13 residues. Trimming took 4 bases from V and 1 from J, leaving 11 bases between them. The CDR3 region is CSVGQESSYEQYF. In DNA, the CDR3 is TGCAGCGTTGGGCAGGAAAGTTCCTACGAGCAGTACTTC.

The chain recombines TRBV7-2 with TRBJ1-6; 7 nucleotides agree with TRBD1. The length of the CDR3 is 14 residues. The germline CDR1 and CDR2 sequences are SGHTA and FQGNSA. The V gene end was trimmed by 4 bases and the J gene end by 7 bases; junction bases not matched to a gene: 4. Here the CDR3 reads CASSSQGENSPLHF. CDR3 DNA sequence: TGTGCCAGCAGCTCCCAGGGGGAAAATTCACCCCTCCACTTT. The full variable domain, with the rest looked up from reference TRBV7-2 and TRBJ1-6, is GAGVSQSPSNKVTEKGKDVELRCDPISGHTALYWYRQSLGQGLEFLIYFQGNSAPDKSGLPSDRFSAERTGGSVSTLTIQRTQQEDSAVYLCASSSQGENSPLHFGNGTRLTVT.

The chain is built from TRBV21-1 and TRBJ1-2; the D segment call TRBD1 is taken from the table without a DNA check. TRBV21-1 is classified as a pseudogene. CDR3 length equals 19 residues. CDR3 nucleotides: TGTGCCAGCAGCAAAGCGCTTGGGGACAGACTCCTAATTAACTATGGCTACACCTTC. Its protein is CASSKALGDRLLINYGYTF.

CDR3 DNA sequence: TGTGCCAGCAGTTTAGCGGGGCTGGCCCTCCACTTT. This translates into CASSLAGLALHF. The V and J genes are TRBV12-3 or TRBV12-4 and TRBJ1-6; tentative D call: TRBD1 (5 bases). V was shortened by 0 bases and J by 14 bases, with 8 bases between the two germline ends. CDR3 length: 12 residues.

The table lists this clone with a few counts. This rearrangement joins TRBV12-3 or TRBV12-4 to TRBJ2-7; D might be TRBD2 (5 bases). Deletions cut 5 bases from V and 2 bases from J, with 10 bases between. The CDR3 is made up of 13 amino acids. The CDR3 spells CASSDTEAYEQYF. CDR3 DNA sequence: TGTGCCAGCAGTGACACGGAGGCCTACGAGCAGTACTTC.

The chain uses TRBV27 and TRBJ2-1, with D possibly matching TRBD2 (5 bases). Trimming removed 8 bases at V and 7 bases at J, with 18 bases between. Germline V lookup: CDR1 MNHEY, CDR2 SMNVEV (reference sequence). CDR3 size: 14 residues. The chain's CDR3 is CASSLGSPGNEQFF. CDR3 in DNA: TGTGCCAGCTCTCTTGGGAGTCCCGGGAATGAGCAGTTCTTC.

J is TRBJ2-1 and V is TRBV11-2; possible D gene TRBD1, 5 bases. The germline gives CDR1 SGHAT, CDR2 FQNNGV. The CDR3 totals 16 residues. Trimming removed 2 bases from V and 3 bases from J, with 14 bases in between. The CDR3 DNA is TGTGCCAGCAGCTTATTTGTTACAGGAAGCTACAATGAGCAGTTCTTC. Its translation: CASSLFVTGSYNEQFF.

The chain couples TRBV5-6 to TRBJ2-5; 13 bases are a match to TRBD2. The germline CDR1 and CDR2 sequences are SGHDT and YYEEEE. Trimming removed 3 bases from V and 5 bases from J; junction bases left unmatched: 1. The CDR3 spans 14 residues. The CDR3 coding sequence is TGTGCCAGCAGCTCGACTAGCGGGGGGGAGACCCAGTACTTC. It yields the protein CASSSTSGGETQYF.

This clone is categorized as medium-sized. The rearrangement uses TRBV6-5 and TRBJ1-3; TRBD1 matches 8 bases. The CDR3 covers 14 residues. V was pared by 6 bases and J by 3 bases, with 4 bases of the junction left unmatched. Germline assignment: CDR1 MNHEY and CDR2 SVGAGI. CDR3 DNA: TGTGCCAGCAGCCAGACAGGGGATGGAAACACCATATATTTT. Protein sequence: CASSQTGDGNTIYF.

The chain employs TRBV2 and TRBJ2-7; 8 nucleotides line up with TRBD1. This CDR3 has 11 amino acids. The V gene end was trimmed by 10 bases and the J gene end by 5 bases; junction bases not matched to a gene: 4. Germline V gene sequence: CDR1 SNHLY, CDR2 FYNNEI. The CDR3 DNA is TGTGCCACAGACAGGGGCCACGAGCAGTACTTC. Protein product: CATDRGHEQYF.

For the CDR3, the DNA is TGTGCCCTCAGCCAGGGGTACCCAGATACGCAGTATTTT. It is translated as CALSQGYPDTQYF. This chain uses TRBV7-2 with TRBJ2-3; D might be TRBD1 (6 bases). Germline V CDR1 and CDR2: SGHTA, FQGNSA. Trimming left V 11 bases short and J 4 bases short, with 16 bases between. The length of the CDR3 is 13 residues.

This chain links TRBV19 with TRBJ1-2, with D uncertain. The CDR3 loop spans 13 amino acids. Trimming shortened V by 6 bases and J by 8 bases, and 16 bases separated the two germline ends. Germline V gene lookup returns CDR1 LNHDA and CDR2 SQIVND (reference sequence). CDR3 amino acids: CASRSGSRGGYTF. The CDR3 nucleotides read TGTGCCAGTAGATCGGGGAGCCGTGGAGGCTACACCTTC. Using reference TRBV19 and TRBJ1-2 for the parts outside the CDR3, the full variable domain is DGGITQSPKYLFRKEGQNVTLSCEQNLNHDAMYWYRQDPGQGLRLIYYSQIVNDFQKGDIAEGYSVSREKKESFPLTVTSAQKNPTAFYLCASRSGSRGGYTFGSGTRLTVV.

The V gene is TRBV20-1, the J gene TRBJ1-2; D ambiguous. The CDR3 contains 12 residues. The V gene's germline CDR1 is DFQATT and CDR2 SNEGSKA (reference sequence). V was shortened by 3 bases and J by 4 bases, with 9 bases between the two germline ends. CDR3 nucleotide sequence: TGCAGTGCTAGTACAGATGGCTATGGCTACACCTTC. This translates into CSASTDGYGYTF.

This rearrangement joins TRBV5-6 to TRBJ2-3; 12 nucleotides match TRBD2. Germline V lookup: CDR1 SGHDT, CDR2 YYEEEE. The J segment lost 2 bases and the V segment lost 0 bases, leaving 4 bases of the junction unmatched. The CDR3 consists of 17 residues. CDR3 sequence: CASSLETSGGLTDTQYF. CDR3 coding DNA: TGTGCCAGCAGCTTGGAGACTAGCGGGGGTCTCACAGATACGCAGTATTTT.

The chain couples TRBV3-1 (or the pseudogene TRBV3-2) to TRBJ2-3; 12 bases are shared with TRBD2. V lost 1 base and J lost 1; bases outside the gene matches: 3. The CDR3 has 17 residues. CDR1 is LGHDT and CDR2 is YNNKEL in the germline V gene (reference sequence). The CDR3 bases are TGTGCCAGCAGCCAAGCCTCTAGCGGGGGGGGCACAGATACGCAGTATTTT. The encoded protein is CASSQASSGGGTDTQYF.

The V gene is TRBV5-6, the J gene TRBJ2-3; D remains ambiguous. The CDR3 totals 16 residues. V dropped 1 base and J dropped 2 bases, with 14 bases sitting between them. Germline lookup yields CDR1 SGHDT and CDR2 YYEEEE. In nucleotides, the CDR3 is TGTGCCAGCAGCTTGTTGGTCAGCGTGAACACAGATACGCAGTATTTT. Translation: CASSLLVSVNTDTQYF.

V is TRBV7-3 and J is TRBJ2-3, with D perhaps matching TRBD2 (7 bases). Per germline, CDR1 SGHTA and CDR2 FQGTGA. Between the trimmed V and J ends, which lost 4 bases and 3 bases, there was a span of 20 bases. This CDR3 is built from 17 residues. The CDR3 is CASSSRGASGRTDTQYF. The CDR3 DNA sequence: TGTGCCAGCAGCTCCCGGGGGGCTAGCGGTCGGACAGATACGCAGTATTTT.